What follows are 23 T cell receptor beta chains derived from one specimen sequenced in a study of blood T cell repertoires in COVID-19 (dated by TCRdb to the early 2020s). Receptor libraries were prepared by the immunoSEQ multiplex PCR assay. The immuneACCESS repertoire file appears here via TCRdb, limited to in-frame rearrangements. These files lack a portion of the clones; in checked studies, under half of the deficit traces to unresolved V genes, and the cause of the others is not known. Counted in this sample were approximately 100,000 clones; 85% to 90% of them appeared once. The top ten clones comprise around 4.3% of the sample. The sequenced sample was peripheral blood. Receptors were obtained from a human donor with COVID-19, enrolled during active disease. The donor label of this sample is uncertain.

This rearrangement joins TRBV24-1 to TRBJ1-1; D remains ambiguous. The CDR3 covers 14 residues. The V end lost 6 bases, the J end lost 5 bases, and 15 bases lay between the germline ends. CDR1 KGHDR and CDR2 SFDVKD come from the germline V gene. The CDR3 DNA reads TGTGCCACCAGTTACAACATAAGGGAGACTGAAGCTTTCTTT. Translated: CATSYNIRETEAFF.

The chain has TRBV3-1 (or the pseudogene TRBV3-2) and TRBJ2-7; 12 bases match TRBD1. The CDR3 runs 14 residues. Unmatched junction bases numbered 4, after V lost 4 bases and J lost 6 bases. Germline CDR1 reads LGHDT; CDR2 reads YNNKEL (reference sequence). The CDR3 region has the DNA TGTGCCAGCAGCCCCCGGGACAGGGGGCGCGAGCAGTACTTC. This sequence encodes CASSPRDRGREQYF.

V and J are TRBV29-1 and TRBJ2-3; 8 bases map to TRBD1. There are 14 residues in the CDR3. Trimming at V came to 6 bases and at J to 4 bases, leaving 9 bases not matched to a gene. Germline V lookup: CDR1 SQVTM, CDR2 ANQGSEA. In DNA, the CDR3 is TGCAGCGTCGGAGGACAGGGAGTATCAGATACGCAGTATTTT. Residues: CSVGGQGVSDTQYF.

The V gene is TRBV5-1, the J gene TRBJ1-2, with 7 positions matching TRBD1. Germline lookup yields CDR1 SGHRS and CDR2 YFSETQ. Trimming removed 4 bases from V and 5 bases from J; junction bases left unmatched: 5. This CDR3 is built from 13 residues. The CDR3 sequence is CASSVQGEYGYTF. The CDR3 bases are TGCGCCAGCAGCGTGCAGGGGGAGTATGGCTACACCTTC.

This clone was detected only a few times. The chain has TRBV9 and TRBJ1-6; D unclear. Germline V CDR1 and CDR2: SGDLS, YYNGEE. Trimming shortened V by 2 bases and J by 5 bases, and 8 bases separated the two germline ends. The CDR3 runs to 14 residues. DNA of the CDR3: TGTGCCAGCAGCGTCGGTCTTCATAATTCACCCCTCCACTTT. Translated, it gives CASSVGLHNSPLHF.

This chain links TRBV4-1 with TRBJ1-1; 7 nucleotides align to TRBD1. This CDR3 has 17 amino acids. The J segment lost 0 bases and the V segment lost 4 bases, leaving 11 bases of the junction unmatched. Germline lookup yields CDR1 MGHRA and CDR2 YSYEKL. The CDR3, as DNA: TGCGCCAGCAGCCGCGAACCCGGGACAGCCATGAACACTGAAGCTTTCTTT. This encodes CASSREPGTAMNTEAFF.

This chain joins TRBV19 and TRBJ2-7; 9 positions agree with TRBD2. Germline trimming cut 5 bases from V and 3 bases from J; bases unmatched to any gene: 2. The length of the CDR3 is 13 residues. Germline V gene sequence: CDR1 LNHDA, CDR2 SQIVND (reference sequence). CDR3 in amino acids: CASSSSGIYEQYF. In nucleotides, the CDR3 is TGTGCCAGTAGTTCTAGCGGGATCTACGAGCAGTACTTC.

J is TRBJ1-4 and V is TRBV19, with 7 bases matching TRBD1. J gave up 0 bases and V 8 bases, and 6 bases lay outside the gene matches. In germline, CDR1 is LNHDA, CDR2 SQIVND (reference sequence). There are 15 residues in the CDR3. CDR3 loop: CASSGTAATNEKLFF. The CDR3 bases are TGTGCCAGTTCCGGGACAGCTGCAACTAATGAAAAACTGTTTTTT.

This sequence joins TRBV2 and TRBJ1-1; D perhaps matches TRBD1 (5 bases). CDR3 length: 15 amino acids. CDR1 and CDR2 (germline): SNHLY, FYNNEI. Trimming stripped 3 bases from V and 6 bases from J, with 17 bases between. This chain's CDR3 is CASSDSASRGAEAFF. CDR3 nucleotide sequence: TGTGCCAGCAGTGATTCTGCAAGCCGGGGGGCTGAAGCTTTCTTT.

V is TRBV28 and J is TRBJ2-6; TRBD1 agrees at 7 bases. V trimming: 3 bases; J trimming: 3 bases; junction bases outside the gene matches: 8. CDR1 is MDHEN, CDR2 SYDVKM, per germline. The CDR3 runs to 17 residues. The CDR3 loop reads CASSFVQGVGGANVLTF. The CDR3 DNA reads TGTGCCAGCAGTTTCGTCCAGGGGGTTGGTGGGGCCAACGTCCTGACTTTC.

The chain carries TRBV11-3 and TRBJ1-2; TRBD1 is a possible D gene (5 bases). The CDR3 spans 16 residues. V was pared by 0 bases and J by 1 base, with 12 bases between. The germline CDR1 and CDR2 sequences are SGHNT and YENEEA. CDR3 sequence reads: CASSLDGGSGNYGYTF. The CDR3 region has the DNA TGTGCCAGCAGCTTAGATGGGGGGAGTGGTAACTATGGCTACACCTTC.

This clone was seen once. The rearrangement links TRBV5-4 to TRBJ1-1; 7 positions match TRBD1. Losses at the gene ends were 4 bases for V and 4 bases for J; bases not matched to a gene: 7. The CDR3 loop spans 14 amino acids. CDR1 SGHNT and CDR2 YYREEE come from the germline V gene (reference sequence). The CDR3 nucleotides read TGTGCCAGCAGCAAAGAGGCAGGGGGCACTGAAGCTTTCTTT. Translated: CASSKEAGGTEAFF.

This chain links TRBV6-1 with TRBJ1-1; 8 positions agree with TRBD1. After removal of 1 base from V and 0 bases from J, the junction contained 7 bases not matched to a gene. The CDR3 has 17 residues. Per germline, CDR1 MNHNS and CDR2 SASEGT. Here the CDR3 DNA reads TGTGCCAGCAGTGAAGATCAGGGGGCGGGCATGAACACTGAAGCTTTCTTT. This translates into CASSEDQGAGMNTEAFF.

The chain links TRBV5-4 to TRBJ1-5; weak D call: TRBD1 (6 bases). This CDR3 has 14 amino acids. Trimming pared 0 bases from V and 5 bases from J, leaving 9 bases between. Germline CDR1 is SGHNT and CDR2 is YYREEE (reference sequence). CDR3: CASSLAGGDQPQHF. The CDR3 nucleotides read TGTGCCAGCAGCTTGGCTGGGGGCGATCAGCCCCAGCATTTT. Drawing the rest from reference TRBV5-4 and TRBJ1-5, the complete variable domain is ETGVTQSPTHLIKTRGQQVTLRCSSQSGHNTVSWYQQALGQGPQFIFQYYREEENGRGNFPPRFSGLQFPNYSSELNVNALELDDSALYLCASSLAGGDQPQHFGDGTRLSIL.

In DNA, the CDR3 is TGTGCCAGCAGCGGAGGAACGGGGTTCACTGAAGCTTTCTTT. Encoded protein: CASSGGTGFTEAFF. The V and J genes are TRBV9 and TRBJ1-1; no clear D. In germline, CDR1 is SGDLS, CDR2 YYNGEE. V gave up 3 bases and J gave up 4 bases, with 13 bases separating them. The CDR3 spans 14 residues.

This chain joins TRBV6-2 or TRBV6-3 and TRBJ1-1; unclear D gene. Germline CDR1 reads MNHEY; CDR2 reads SVGEGT. Trimming removed 2 bases at V and 0 bases at J, with 13 bases between. This CDR3 is 16 amino acids long. The CDR3 reads CASSYGLRGMNTEAFF. CDR3 DNA sequence: TGTGCCAGCAGTTACGGGCTTCGGGGAATGAACACTGAAGCTTTCTTT.

The rearrangement uses TRBV14 and TRBJ2-7; tentative D call: TRBD1 (7 bases). Germline V CDR1 and CDR2: SGHDN, FVKESK. V was cut by 6 bases and J by 3 bases, with 18 bases left in between. The CDR3 is 15 amino acids. The CDR3 nucleotides are TGTGCCAGCAGGCATGGAGGGGGCCCAGTCTACGAGCAGTACTTC. Its protein is CASRHGGGPVYEQYF. The variable domain in full, with the rest retrieved from reference TRBV14 and TRBJ2-7, is EAGVTQFPSHSVIEKGQTVTLRCDPISGHDNLYWYRRVMGKEIKFLLHFVKESKQDESGMPNNRFLAERTGGTYSTLKVQPAELEDSGVYFCASRHGGGPVYEQYFGPGTRLTVT.

The chain carries TRBV20-1 and TRBJ1-2; D gene uncertain. This CDR3 has 15 residues. Trimming pared 3 bases from V and 0 bases from J, leaving 14 bases between. Germline V gene sequence: CDR1 DFQATT, CDR2 SNEGSKA (reference sequence). The CDR3 sequence is CSASRSWRANYGYTF. The CDR3 DNA reads TGCAGTGCTAGTAGATCCTGGCGGGCTAACTATGGCTACACCTTC.

The chain is built from TRBV5-1 and TRBJ2-7; 8 bases are a match to TRBD2. V dropped 1 base and J dropped 7; count of bases not matched to a gene: 7. Germline V gene lookup returns CDR1 SGHRS and CDR2 YFSETQ. The CDR3 has 14 amino acids. CDR3: CASSLRAGVGEQYF. DNA of the CDR3: TGCGCCAGCAGCTTGAGAGCGGGAGTGGGGGAGCAGTACTTC.

The rearrangement uses TRBV5-4 and TRBJ1-1; D possibly corresponds to TRBD1 (6 bases). The CDR3 length is 15 residues. Trimming removed 0 bases from V and 4 bases from J, with 13 bases in between. Germline CDR1 is SGHNT and CDR2 is YYREEE (reference sequence). DNA for the CDR3: TGTGCCAGCAGCTTGGATCAGGGGTCGTTCACTGAAGCTTTCTTT. It encodes CASSLDQGSFTEAFF.

This chain uses TRBV7-9 with TRBJ1-1; 7 bases map to TRBD1. Germline V gene data show CDR1 as SEHNR and CDR2 as FQNEAQ (reference sequence). The CDR3 spans 13 residues. J was trimmed by 1 base and V by 5 bases; bases with no gene match: 1. The CDR3: CASSRDRNTEAFF. The CDR3 region has the DNA TGTGCCAGCAGCCGGGACAGGAACACTGAAGCTTTCTTT. Full variable domain (remainder filled in from reference TRBV7-9 and TRBJ1-1): DTGVSQNPRHKITKRGQNVTFRCDPISEHNRLYWYRQTLGQGPEFLTYFQNEAQLEKSRLLSDRFSAERPKGSFSTLEIQRTEQGDSAMYLCASSRDRNTEAFFGQGTRLTVV.

This chain connects TRBV12-3 or TRBV12-4 to TRBJ1-5; no definite D call. The CDR3 sequence is 13 residues long. V was cut by 8 bases and J by 3 bases, with 11 bases left in between. CDR3 DNA sequence: TGTGCCAGCCGCGGAGCCACCAATCAGCCCCAGCATTTT. This translates into CASRGATNQPQHF.

The chain carries TRBV7-2 and TRBJ2-3, with D possibly TRBD2 on 5 matching bases. Trimming cost V 3 bases and J 2 bases, with 12 bases left between them. CDR3 length equals 15 residues. Germline V gene data show CDR1 as SGHTA and CDR2 as FQGNSA. CDR3 in DNA: TGTGCCAGCAGCTTTGGACTCCCGAACACAGATACGCAGTATTTT. Translation gives CASSFGLPNTDTQYF.